This T cell receptor beta chain is from a study of blood T cell repertoires in COVID-19. Study-wide background: Researchers got acute and convalescent COVID-19 samples from the United States, Italy and Spain.

Enrolled through a virtual design, the participants were between about 18 and 100 years of age and came from 24 US areas. Participants were placed into cohorts based on the clinical history they reported. This clone occurred once. Per the authors' pipeline: Amplification from reference gene primers served as the basis for estimated nucleated cell counts. Only in-frame clones appear in the TCRdb table, and some are missing; sequencing was by immunoSEQ multiplex PCR. V, J and clone size derive from that table, while D and trimming were established from the DNA sequence. The sample lists fewer than 350,000 clones; roughly 88% were seen once. The germline V and J ends were trimmed by 5 bases and 2 bases, with 12 bases remaining between them. Germline-derived CDR1 and CDR2 are SNHLY and FYNNEI. CDR3 length equals 14 residues.

The sample was PBMCs or T cells enriched from blood (not recorded which). This chain connects TRBV2 to TRBJ1-1, with D possibly being TRBD1 (6 bases). The TCR sequence derives from a woman aged 40 to 50 with acute COVID-19. The CDR3 protein is CASSYGQTNTEAFF. The CDR3 region has the DNA TGTGCCAGCAGTTATGGACAGACCAACACTGAAGCTTTCTTT.